Following are 28 T cell receptor beta chains from one sample sequenced in a study of blood T cell repertoires in COVID-19. Data came from immunoSEQ multiplex PCR; TCRdb stores just in-frame clones and leaves some out. This sample has around 84,000 clones, with roughly three quarters found just once. The sequenced sample consisted of peripheral blood. Every receptor here comes from a man aged 55-75 years with COVID-19, enrolled during active disease.

The chain carries TRBV9 and TRBJ1-6; D ambiguous. Germline values: CDR1 SGDLS, CDR2 YYNGEE. V was shortened by 0 bases and J by 8 bases, with 9 bases between the two germline ends. This CDR3 spans 14 amino acids. CDR3: CASSVDVGDSPLHF. The CDR3 coding sequence is TGTGCCAGCAGCGTAGATGTGGGCGATTCACCCCTCCACTTT.

The V call is TRBV10-3, the J call TRBJ2-7; 9 bases are shared with TRBD2. Germline-derived CDR1 and CDR2 are ENHRY and SYGVKD. There are 14 residues in the CDR3. V dropped 7 bases and J dropped 5; count of bases not matched to a gene: 9. Written as DNA, the CDR3 is TGTGCCATCACCGGGACTAGCAGATTTCACGAGCAGTACTTC. It encodes CAITGTSRFHEQYF.

The chain uses TRBV4-3 and TRBJ1-2, with D perhaps TRBD1 (6 bases). The V end was cut by 3 bases, the J end by 4 bases, with 9 bases between. This CDR3 region has 13 residues. From germline, CDR1 is LGHNA and CDR2 YSLEER. CDR3 sequence reads: CASSHPDSYGYTF. CDR3 coding DNA: TGCGCCAGCAGCCACCCGGACAGCTATGGCTACACCTTC.

The CDR3: CSADPTGTSYGYTF. In DNA, the CDR3 is TGCAGCGCCGACCCTACAGGGACTAGCTATGGCTACACCTTC. The rearrangement uses TRBV29-1 and TRBJ1-2; a possible D gene is TRBD1 (6 bases). CDR3 size: 14 residues. Looked up from germline, CDR1 is SQVTM and CDR2 is ANQGSEA. The germline V and J ends were trimmed by 7 bases and 4 bases, with 19 bases remaining between them.

This clone appeared once. CDR3 DNA: TGTGCCAGCAGCTCACAGGCGGCCAACACTGAAGCTTTCTTT. Its translation: CASSSQAANTEAFF. The chain employs TRBV9 and TRBJ1-1; D is perhaps TRBD1 (5 bases). Per the germline V gene, CDR1 is SGDLS and CDR2 is YYNGEE. There are 14 residues in the CDR3. Trimming stripped 4 bases from V and 2 bases from J, with 12 bases between. Using reference TRBV9 and TRBJ1-1 for the parts outside the CDR3, the full variable domain is DSGVTQTPKHLITATGQRVTLRCSPRSGDLSVYWYQQSLDQGLQFLIQYYNGEERAKGNILERFSAQQFPDLHSELNLSSLELGDSALYFCASSSQAANTEAFFGQGTRLTVV.

This clone ranks as medium-sized (0.01 to 0.1%). V usage is TRBV24-1 and J usage is TRBJ2-7; perhaps TRBD2 as D (6 bases). CDR3 length equals 16 residues. The germline gives CDR1 KGHDR, CDR2 SFDVKD. V lost 1 base and J 5 bases, leaving 17 bases between the germline ends. The CDR3 DNA sequence: TGTGCCACCAGTGATTTCGGAGGGAAGAAAGGTCACGAGCAGTACTTC. Its translation is CATSDFGGKKGHEQYF.

The rearrangement joins TRBV7-2 to TRBJ2-7, with 9 bases identical to TRBD2. Germline V gene data show CDR1 as SGHTA and CDR2 as FQGNSA. The CDR3 sequence is 17 residues long. V dropped 4 bases and J dropped 0; count of bases not matched to a gene: 10. Here the CDR3 DNA reads TGTGCCAGCAGCTCGCTCCCTAGCGGGAAAAGCTCCTACGAGCAGTACTTC. This encodes CASSSLPSGKSSYEQYF.

V gene TRBV18 combines with J gene TRBJ2-3; D is perhaps TRBD2 (6 bases). Germline CDR1 KGHSH, CDR2 LQKENI. V dropped 2 bases and J dropped 2 bases, with 11 bases sitting between them. The CDR3 consists of 15 residues. This chain's CDR3 is CASSPLADTTDTQYF. CDR3 nucleotide sequence: TGTGCCAGCTCACCATTAGCGGATACCACAGATACGCAGTATTTT.

Of note for this clone: At one boundary the junction diverges from the germline segment, which might be a read error. The V and J genes are TRBV5-1 and TRBJ2-1, with 9 bases matching TRBD2. The CDR3 sequence is 15 residues long. CDR1 SGHRS and CDR2 YFSETQ come from the germline V gene. The CDR3 protein is CASNLAGGPHNEQFF. CDR3 coding DNA: TGCGCCAGCAACTTGGCGGGGGGGCCCCACAATGAGCAGTTCTTC.

The J gene is TRBJ2-1, the V gene TRBV7-9, with TRBD1 as a possible D gene (5 bases). CDR3 length equals 14 residues. Between the trimmed V and J ends, which lost 5 bases and 6 bases, there was a span of 14 bases. Germline V CDR1 and CDR2: SEHNR, FQNEAQ (reference sequence). The CDR3 DNA sequence: TGTGCCAGCAGCACAGGATGGGTCGGCAATGAGCAGTTCTTC. This codes for CASSTGWVGNEQFF.

The chain couples TRBV6-5 to TRBJ1-5; tentative D call: TRBD1 (5 bases). This CDR3 is built from 14 residues. Germline values: CDR1 MNHEY, CDR2 SVGAGI. Trimming removed 0 bases at V and 6 bases at J, with 9 bases between. The CDR3 DNA follows: TGTGCCAGCAGTTACTCAGGGGCTGTTCAGCCCCAGCATTTT. It translates to CASSYSGAVQPQHF.

The chain carries TRBV10-3 and TRBJ2-7; 9 nucleotides agree with TRBD1. J was trimmed by 3 bases and V by 2 bases; bases with no gene match: 2. Germline lookup yields CDR1 ENHRY and CDR2 SYGVKD. The CDR3 is made up of 14 amino acids. In DNA, the CDR3 is TGTGCCATCAGTGAGAAGGGACAGGGCTACGAGCAGTACTTC. This encodes CAISEKGQGYEQYF.

This chain uses TRBV29-1 with TRBJ2-7, with TRBD1 as a possible D gene (5 bases). The CDR3 contains 15 residues. Germline-derived CDR1 and CDR2 are SQVTM and ANQGSEA. The V gene lost 1 base and the J gene lost 6 bases, with 19 bases spanning the gap. The chain's CDR3 is CSVEGKGLPRSEQYF. CDR3 in DNA: TGCAGCGTTGAAGGGAAGGGGCTACCTCGTTCCGAGCAGTACTTC.

The chain carries TRBV23-1 and TRBJ2-7, with 7 bases that match TRBD1. TRBV23-1 is marked as an open reading frame, function uncertain. This CDR3 spans 15 amino acids. The V and J ends lost 3 bases and 7 bases, in that order; junction bases with no gene match: 12. DNA of the CDR3: TGCGCCAGCAGTCACGACAGGGACCATTTGGTGGAGCAGTACTTC. Protein: CASSHDRDHLVEQYF.

The chain is built from TRBV6-6 and TRBJ2-6, with TRBD1 matching 10 bases. This CDR3 contains 19 residues. With 5 bases clipped from V and 3 bases from J, the junction kept 13 bases outside the gene matches. The V gene's germline CDR1 is MNHNY and CDR2 SVGAGI (reference sequence). The CDR3, as DNA: TGTGCCAGCAGTCGGGGTTCAACGACAGGGGGCGGTGGGGCCAACGTCCTGACTTTC. This sequence encodes CASSRGSTTGGGGANVLTF.

The chain is built from TRBV9 and TRBJ1-2; TRBD1 matches at 11 bases. V lost 1 base and J lost 5; bases outside the gene matches: 4. Germline V lookup: CDR1 SGDLS, CDR2 YYNGEE. This CDR3 contains 15 residues. The CDR3: CASSVSGQGAYGYTF. The DNA for the CDR3 is TGTGCCAGCAGCGTATCTGGACAGGGGGCTTATGGCTACACCTTC.

This sequence joins TRBV18 and TRBJ1-5, with a possible D match to TRBD1 (6 bases). Germline V gives CDR1 KGHSH, CDR2 LQKENI. The V and J ends lost 3 bases and 1 base respectively, with 7 bases between them. The CDR3 is made up of 14 amino acids. The CDR3 coding sequence is TGTGCCAGCTCACCGGGGGCGAGCAATCAGCCCCAGCATTTT. It codes for CASSPGASNQPQHF.

The CDR3 bases are TGTGCCAGCAGTTTAGGCCAGAATCAGCCCCAGCATTTT. Translated, it gives CASSLGQNQPQHF. The chain couples TRBV27 to TRBJ1-5, with D unclear. The germline V and J ends were trimmed by 2 bases and 4 bases, with 6 bases remaining between them. CDR1 is MNHEY and CDR2 is SMNVEV in the germline V gene (reference sequence). CDR3 length: 13 amino acids.

This chain joins TRBV6-5 and TRBJ2-7; TRBD2 matches 9 bases. The CDR3 consists of 15 residues. With V trimmed by 2 bases and J by 2 bases, 4 bases remained unmatched. Germline CDR1 MNHEY, CDR2 SVGAGI. CDR3 DNA: TGTGCCAGCAGTTACGGGGCGGGAGGGCCCTACGAGCAGTACTTC. This sequence encodes CASSYGAGGPYEQYF.

J is TRBJ1-5 and V is TRBV5-4; 7 nucleotides line up with TRBD1. Trimming at V came to 2 bases and at J to 6 bases, leaving 2 bases not matched to a gene. Germline CDR1 is SGHNT and CDR2 is YYREEE (reference sequence). The CDR3 covers 13 residues. CDR3 region: CASSLQGTQPQHF. The CDR3, as DNA: TGTGCCAGCAGCTTACAGGGGACTCAGCCCCAGCATTTT.

The chain has TRBV5-1 and TRBJ2-2; possible D gene TRBD2, 6 bases. The CDR3 is made up of 15 amino acids. V gave up 6 bases and J gave up 5 bases, with 17 bases separating them. CDR1 is SGHRS and CDR2 is YFSETQ in the germline V gene. CDR3 sequence: CASTQSGGITGELFF. CDR3 in DNA: TGCGCCAGCACCCAATCCGGCGGGATAACCGGGGAGCTGTTTTTT.

Worth noting for this clone: At one boundary the junction diverges from the germline segment, which might be a read error. The chain is built from TRBV3-1 (or the pseudogene TRBV3-2) and TRBJ2-7, with D perhaps TRBD1 (5 bases). CDR1 LGHDT and CDR2 YNNKEL come from the germline V gene (reference sequence). This CDR3 has 13 amino acids. Here the CDR3 reads CASSNGQAYEQCF. The CDR3 DNA sequence: TGTGCCAGCAGCAACGGACAAGCCTACGAGCAGTGCTTC.

The rearrangement links TRBV30 to TRBJ1-4, with D perhaps TRBD1 (5 bases). Germline values: CDR1 GTSNPN, CDR2 SVGIG (reference sequence). CDR3 length: 16 amino acids. The V and J ends lost 0 bases and 6 bases respectively, with 17 bases between them. CDR3 DNA sequence: TGTGCCTGGAGTGTACCCCAGACAGCTTCAGATGAAAAACTGTTTTTT. Amino acids: CAWSVPQTASDEKLFF.

This clone was observed once. V gene TRBV15 combines with J gene TRBJ1-1; D remains ambiguous. From germline, CDR1 is LNHNV and CDR2 YYDKDF (reference sequence). V dropped 3 bases and J dropped 0 bases, with 11 bases sitting between them. The CDR3 runs to 15 residues. The CDR3 DNA sequence: TGTGCCACCAGCAGGGCAGGAGGGTTGAACACTGAAGCTTTCTTT. As protein: CATSRAGGLNTEAFF.

The DNA of the CDR3 is TGTGCCAGTGGGACAGGGAGGCCGCAGTATTTT. This encodes CASGTGRPQYF. V gene TRBV19 combines with J gene TRBJ2-3; 9 bases are shared with TRBD1. Germline CDR1 reads LNHDA; CDR2 reads SQIVND (reference sequence). With V trimmed by 8 bases and J by 10 bases, 4 bases remained unmatched. This CDR3 has 11 residues.

The gene calls are TRBV5-1 and TRBJ2-3; D gene uncertain. V was shortened by 5 bases and J by 7 bases, with 14 bases between the two germline ends. Germline V gene data show CDR1 as SGHRS and CDR2 as YFSETQ. This CDR3 spans 13 amino acids. CDR3 loop: CASSTVPANTQYF. The CDR3 DNA sequence: TGCGCCAGCAGTACGGTCCCCGCAAATACGCAGTATTTT.

This clone was seen once. The J gene is TRBJ1-1, the V gene TRBV2; TRBD1 agrees at 7 bases. V shed 6 bases and J 1 base; nucleotides not matched to a gene: 2. Germline assignment: CDR1 SNHLY and CDR2 FYNNEI. The CDR3 is 13 amino acids. In DNA, the CDR3 is TGTGCCAGCAGACGGACAGGGAACACTGAAGCTTTCTTT. Translation gives CASRRTGNTEAFF.

This chain's CDR3 is CASRDTGWGQAYGYTF. The CDR3 DNA reads TGTGCCAGCAGGGACACCGGATGGGGACAGGCTTATGGCTACACCTTC. The V and J genes are TRBV2 and TRBJ1-2; the match to TRBD1 covers 8 bases. Germline V gives CDR1 SNHLY, CDR2 FYNNEI. V dropped 6 bases and J dropped 5; count of bases not matched to a gene: 14. This CDR3 contains 16 residues.